The 17 T cell receptor beta chains presented below share a single source sample, sequenced in a study of radiotherapy plus CTLA-4 blockade in lung cancer. Only in-frame clones appear in the TCRdb table, and some are missing; sequencing was by immunoSEQ multiplex PCR. The sample includes roughly 78,000 clones, 78% of them seen just once. Sequences were derived from peripheral blood, sampled from a patient treated with radiotherapy plus ipilimumab. The receptors derive from a human donor with non-small cell lung cancer who had a complete response to radiotherapy plus ipilimumab.

The chain joins TRBV2 to TRBJ1-6, with D unclear. CDR3 length: 13 residues. The germline gives CDR1 SNHLY, CDR2 FYNNEI. The V gene lost 6 bases and the J gene lost 6 bases, with 9 bases spanning the gap. CDR3 DNA: TGTGCCAGCAGGGGTAGCGGTAATTCACCCCTCCACTTT. Translated, it gives CASRGSGNSPLHF.

This chain links TRBV5-6 with TRBJ1-1; 12 nucleotides match TRBD1. Trimming at V came to 3 bases and at J to 11 bases, leaving 8 bases not matched to a gene. The CDR3 extends over 14 amino acids. Per germline, CDR1 SGHDT and CDR2 YYEEEE. CDR3 in DNA: TGTGCCAGCAGCTCCGGGACAGGGGGCGCGTGGGCTTTCTTT. It translates to CASSSGTGGAWAFF.

This chain uses TRBV6-1 with TRBJ1-2; 8 nucleotides match TRBD1. V dropped 7 bases and J dropped 4; count of bases not matched to a gene: 5. Germline V CDR1 and CDR2: MNHNS, SASEGT. This CDR3 contains 13 residues. This chain's CDR3 is CASTGQALYGYTF. The CDR3 DNA follows: TGTGCCAGCACGGGACAGGCCCTCTATGGCTACACCTTC.

Within the sample, this clone is medium-sized. The V gene is TRBV7-9, the J gene TRBJ1-4; D unresolved. This CDR3 comprises 12 residues. CDR1 is SEHNR and CDR2 is FQNEAQ in the germline V gene (reference sequence). Trimming shortened V by 4 bases and J by 5 bases, and 5 bases separated the two germline ends. CDR3 protein: CASSYPNEKLFF. The CDR3 bases are TGTGCCAGCAGCTACCCGAATGAAAAACTGTTTTTT.

J is TRBJ1-5 and V is TRBV27; D is perhaps TRBD1 (5 bases). Trimming took off 1 base at V and 4 bases at J, with 8 bases between the two ends. The CDR3 spans 14 residues. CDR1 is MNHEY, CDR2 SMNVEV, per germline (reference sequence). This CDR3 reads CASSLWGINQPQHF. CDR3 nucleotide sequence: TGTGCCAGCAGTTTATGGGGGATTAATCAGCCCCAGCATTTT.

The rearrangement links TRBV18 to TRBJ1-1; 9 positions agree with TRBD1. V dropped 2 bases and J dropped 10; count of bases not matched to a gene: 5. Germline assignment: CDR1 KGHSH and CDR2 LQKENI. This CDR3 is built from 13 residues. CDR3 bases: TGTGCCAGCTCACCAGGGACAGGGTTCGGAGCTTTCTTT. Translated: CASSPGTGFGAFF. The whole variable domain, filled in from reference TRBV18 and TRBJ1-1, reads NAGVMQNPRHLVRRRGQEARLRCSPMKGHSHVYWYRQLPEEGLKFMVYLQKENIIDESGMPKERFSAEFPKEGPSILRIQQVVRGDSAAYFCASSPGTGFGAFFGQGTRLTVV.

The sample holds a few counts of this clone. This rearrangement joins TRBV4-1 to TRBJ1-6; D is unclear. Germline V gene sequence: CDR1 MGHRA, CDR2 YSYEKL. The germline V and J ends were trimmed by 1 base and 0 bases, with 10 bases remaining between them. CDR3 length equals 17 residues. The CDR3 protein is CASSQGRDRSYNSPLHF. The CDR3 nucleotides are TGCGCCAGCAGCCAAGGCCGAGACCGCTCCTATAATTCACCCCTCCACTTT.

This clone occurred once. The chain is built from TRBV4-3 and TRBJ1-1; TRBD1 matches 9 bases. The CDR3 runs 17 residues. In germline, CDR1 is LGHNA, CDR2 YSLEER. Germline trimming cut 1 base from V and 3 bases from J; bases unmatched to any gene: 9. In nucleotides, the CDR3 is TGCGCCAGCAGCCAAGGCGCGACAGGGGGTTGGGACACTGAAGCTTTCTTT. Its translation: CASSQGATGGWDTEAFF.

This chain links TRBV7-2 with TRBJ2-7, with D tentatively TRBD1 (5 bases). Germline lookup yields CDR1 SGHTA and CDR2 FQGNSA. CDR3 length: 15 residues. V lost 1 base and J lost 1, with 11 bases in between. The CDR3 bases are TGTGCCAGCAGCTTAGGAATGGGGCCGTCCTACGAGCAGTACTTC. This codes for CASSLGMGPSYEQYF.

The chain joins TRBV27 to TRBJ1-6; D is ambiguous. V was pared by 4 bases and J by 9 bases, with 19 bases between. Per germline, CDR1 MNHEY and CDR2 SMNVEV (reference sequence). The CDR3 has 16 amino acids. The CDR3 region is CASSSPEVGETSPLHF. In nucleotides, the CDR3 is TGTGCCAGCAGTTCTCCGGAGGTTGGCGAGACTTCACCCCTCCACTTT.

The rearrangement links TRBV18 to TRBJ2-2, with no clear D. The V gene lost 5 bases and the J gene lost 6 bases, with 10 bases spanning the gap. The CDR3 extends over 13 amino acids. Looked up from germline, CDR1 is KGHSH and CDR2 is LQKENI. CDR3 bases: TGTGCCAGCTCAGATTATACGCCCGGGGAGCTGTTTTTT. Translation: CASSDYTPGELFF.

This sequence joins TRBV12-5 and TRBJ2-3; 7 bases align to TRBD1. V shed 6 bases, J shed 6 bases, and the junction held 12 bases outside the gene matches. This CDR3 contains 15 residues. Germline V gene data show CDR1 as LGHNT and CDR2 as FRNRAP. The CDR3 loop is CASGQGTPLADTQYF. DNA of the CDR3: TGTGCTAGTGGACAGGGGACCCCCTTGGCGGATACGCAGTATTTT. Variable domain in full (rest from reference TRBV12-5 and TRBJ2-3): DARVTQTPRHKVTEMGQEVTMRCQPILGHNTVFWYRQTMMQGLELLAYFRNRAPLDDSGMPKDRFSAEMPDATLATLKIQPSEPRDSAVYFCASGQGTPLADTQYFGPGTRLTVL.

The chain recombines TRBV28 with TRBJ2-7; D remains ambiguous. The germline V and J ends were trimmed by 6 bases and 0 bases, with 6 bases remaining between them. The CDR3 spans 12 residues. CDR1 and CDR2 from the germline V gene are MDHEN and SYDVKM. The CDR3 nucleotides are TGTGCCAGCAGCCAAAGCTCCTACGAGCAGTACGTC. Translated: CASSQSSYEQYV.

The rearrangement uses TRBV10-2 and TRBJ1-1; the match to TRBD1 covers 7 bases. Germline V gives CDR1 WSHSY, CDR2 SAAADI. CDR3 length: 14 amino acids. J gave up 3 bases and V 6 bases, and 7 bases lay outside the gene matches. The CDR3 coding sequence is TGCGCCAGCAGAGCCGGGACAGCCGACACTGAAGCTTTCTTT. Translated, it gives CASRAGTADTEAFF.

The chain combines TRBV9 with TRBJ2-1, with 14 nucleotides matching TRBD2. The CDR3 length is 19 residues. Trimming removed 0 bases from V and 2 bases from J; junction bases left unmatched: 7. Germline CDR1 is SGDLS and CDR2 is YYNGEE. The CDR3 region is CASSVGGLAGGPTYNEQFF. In DNA form, the CDR3 reads TGTGCCAGCAGCGTAGGTGGACTAGCGGGGGGCCCGACCTACAATGAGCAGTTCTTC.

The rearrangement links TRBV7-9 to TRBJ2-3, with TRBD2 identical over 9 bases. The CDR3 spans 17 residues. After removal of 5 bases from V and 4 bases from J, the junction contained 13 bases not matched to a gene. Germline V CDR1 and CDR2: SEHNR, FQNEAQ (reference sequence). CDR3 sequence reads: CASSQVGLAGDSDTQYF. The CDR3 region has the DNA TGTGCCAGCAGCCAAGTGGGTTTAGCGGGAGATTCAGATACGCAGTATTTT. Together with reference TRBV7-9 and TRBJ2-3, the CDR3 gives the full variable domain: DTGVSQNPRHKITKRGQNVTFRCDPISEHNRLYWYRQTLGQGPEFLTYFQNEAQLEKSRLLSDRFSAERPKGSFSTLEIQRTEQGDSAMYLCASSQVGLAGDSDTQYFGPGTRLTVL.

The rearrangement joins TRBV5-4 to TRBJ1-2; possibly TRBD1 for D (6 bases). The germline CDR1 and CDR2 sequences are SGHNT and YYREEE (reference sequence). The length of the CDR3 is 15 residues. V was clipped by 1 base and J by 4 bases, with 14 bases between them. As DNA, the CDR3 is TGTGCCAGCAGCTTGTCAGGGGCGGAAGGCTATGGCTACACCTTC. Translated, it gives CASSLSGAEGYGYTF.